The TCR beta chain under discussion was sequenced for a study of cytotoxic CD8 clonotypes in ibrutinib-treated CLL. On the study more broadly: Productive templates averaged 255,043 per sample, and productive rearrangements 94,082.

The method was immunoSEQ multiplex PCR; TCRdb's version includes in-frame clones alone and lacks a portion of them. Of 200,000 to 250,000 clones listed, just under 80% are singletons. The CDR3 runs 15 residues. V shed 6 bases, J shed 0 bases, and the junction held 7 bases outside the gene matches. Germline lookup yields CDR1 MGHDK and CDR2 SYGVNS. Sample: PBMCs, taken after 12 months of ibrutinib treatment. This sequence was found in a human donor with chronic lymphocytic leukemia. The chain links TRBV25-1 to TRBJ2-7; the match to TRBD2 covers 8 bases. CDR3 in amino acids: CASSAAGTSSYEQYF. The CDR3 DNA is TGTGCCAGCAGCGCCGCCGGGACTAGCTCCTACGAGCAGTACTTC.